This TCR beta chain appears in the sequencing data of a study of blood T cell repertoires in COVID-19. About the research overall: Samples taken during acute and convalescent COVID-19 were collected in the United States, Italy and Spain. The cDNA or gDNA used as material had been derived from T cells, B-cell-depleted T cells, or PBMCs.

Authors' methods: Quantification of nucleated cells was approximated via reference gene primer amplification. Here immunoSEQ multiplex PCR was the method, and the copy in TCRdb shows in-frame clones only, minus some. The DNA was the basis for D and trimming; V, J and clone size are from that table. The profile shows more than 65,000 clones, 65% to 85% of them singletons. The sequence was collected from a man between 45 and 60 years old with acute or convalescent COVID-19. The sequenced sample was peripheral blood.

The CDR3 sequence: CASSLEGRSYGYTF. The DNA of the CDR3 is TGTGCCAGCAGCTTAGAAGGCAGGTCCTATGGCTACACCTTC. This chain joins TRBV11-2 and TRBJ1-2, with D uncertain. The CDR3 length is 14 residues. Germline V gene lookup returns CDR1 SGHAT and CDR2 FQNNGV. V lost 0 bases to trimming and J lost 4 bases, with 9 bases between them.